This T cell receptor beta chain is drawn from a study of vaccination and CD4 T cells after COVID-19 (dated by TCRdb to 2022 to 2024). Study-wide context: SARS-CoV-2 positivity had been established in the convalescent patients by nasal swab PCR, and mild disease was recorded in roughly 10 of these patients and severe disease in one. Control cultures received a CEFX viral epitope pool as the positive control, an HIV-1 Nef peptide pool as the negative control, or no peptide. Six males and four females were included in the convalescent cohort, with two Hispanic individuals, seven Caucasians, two Asians and one multiracial person represented. Participants got two doses of the Pfizer-BioNTech BNT162b2 vaccine (n=8) or two doses of the Moderna mRNA-1273 vaccine (n=2). Post-COVID blood samples from convalescent patients were collected a median of roughly 100 days after diagnosis, with a range of roughly 35 to 180 days. In some eleven COVID-19 convalescent patients and a few infection-naive healthy vaccine recipients, researchers compared the spike-specific CD4+ TCR repertoire from before mRNA vaccination with the repertoire from after. Post-vaccine blood samples were taken a median of around 68 days after the second vaccine dose, with a range of 14 to 241 days. The cultures were stimulated with overlapping spike peptide pools from SARS-CoV-2 and from the common cold coronaviruses HCoV-NL63, HCoV-OC43 and HCoV-229E. Study-wide conclusions, independent of this receptor: In convalescent patients, a median roughly 87% of post-vaccine SARS-CoV-2-reactive clones were detected only after vaccination, and vaccine-specific priming was suggested by this finding. The number of convalescent patients in the study was relatively small, and the study did not examine early timepoints following natural infection. Of the vaccine-specific clones in convalescent patients, 304 of 307, or nearly all, reacted only to SARS-CoV-2 spike and did not cross-react with common cold coronaviruses. The median number of SARS-CoV-2-reactive clonotypes rose from roughly 20 after infection to 38 after vaccination, but the change was not significant.

In the paper's terms, the treatment or condition label means: 10-day PBMC culture with coronavirus spike peptide pools or control peptides (ViraFEST assay). The study used the ViraFEST assay, which expanded antigen-specific T cells with peptide pools and then identified expanded clonotypes by TCR sequencing. The convalescent patients' positive SARS-CoV-2 PCR tests fell between March and December 2020, which was before the Alpha, Beta and Delta variants emerged in the United States. Each well held fewer than 2.5 million PBMCs cultured with roughly 10 ug/ml peptide pools in IMDM containing approximately 5% human AB serum and roughly 9 IU/ml IL-2. On days 3 and 7, half of the culture medium was replaced with fresh IL-2-containing medium. After approximately 10 days of culture, CD4+ T cells were isolated by negative selection using the EasySep CD4+ T cell isolation kit. Ficoll-Paque Plus gradient centrifugation was used to isolate PBMCs from whole blood, and the isolated PBMCs were then either used fresh or cryopreserved at -140C. Culture conditions were generally each tested in triplicate wells.

The library was made by PCR. TCR sequencing of DNA from cultured CD4+ T cells used the Oncomine TCR Beta short-read assay at the Johns Hopkins FTIC core. The QIAamp micro DNA kit was used to extract genomic DNA from the cultured CD4+ T cells. Oncomine TCR Beta libraries from cultured CD4+ T cells were pooled with unique dual indexes and sequenced on an Illumina iSeq 100. On the study's bioinformatics: Non-productive sequences were removed, and CDR3s that did not start with C, did not end with F or W, or were shorter than 7 amino acids were discarded. The MANAFEST web application identified antigen-specific clonotypes by comparing peptide-stimulated wells against reference wells and other culture wells. For a clone to be called positive, the clone needed an FDR below 0.05, an odds ratio above 5, and a productive frequency above 0.1% in at least two of three replicate wells. A clonotype counted as cross-reactive if it showed significant expansion both in the SARS-CoV-2 spike wells and in at least one common cold coronavirus spike condition. Similarity between CDR3 sequences was evaluated in R version 3.6.1 using Levenshtein distances (stringdist) and unrooted phylogenetic trees (ape). Clones were called with MiXCR by TCRdb after fastp trimmed the public reads at Q25, and only in-frame beta chains were retained. For every CDR3 protein sequence, its rows merge into one entry that carries the most common genes and DNA. These V and J calls derive from TCRdb rather than the authors' analysis. Counted in this sample were about 20,000 distinct CDR3 sequences; around 70% of them appeared once. The ten most abundant clones make up 5.5% of the sample.

This clonotype came up once. Its antigen target is currently unknown. No qualities accompany the bases; no much larger clone lies one base away. A single read constitutes weak evidence. This sequence originates from a human donor who had recovered from COVID-19. Material: CD4+ T cells from blood, cultured in vitro.

The nucleotide sequence is TGTGCCAGTAGTATCCGGCCGGGTCTGGCAGATACGCAGTATTTT. Its translation reads: CASSIRPGLADTQYF. The chain joins TRBV19 to TRBJ2-3, with no D gene named confidently. The V and J ends are trimmed by 3 bases and 4 bases, leaving 14 bases between them. The CDR1 and CDR2 encoded by the germline V gene (reference sequence) are LNHDA and SQIVND. The CDR3, cysteine through phenylalanine, is 15 amino acids long. Just the 45-base CDR3 DNA is kept, in frame starting at base 1.